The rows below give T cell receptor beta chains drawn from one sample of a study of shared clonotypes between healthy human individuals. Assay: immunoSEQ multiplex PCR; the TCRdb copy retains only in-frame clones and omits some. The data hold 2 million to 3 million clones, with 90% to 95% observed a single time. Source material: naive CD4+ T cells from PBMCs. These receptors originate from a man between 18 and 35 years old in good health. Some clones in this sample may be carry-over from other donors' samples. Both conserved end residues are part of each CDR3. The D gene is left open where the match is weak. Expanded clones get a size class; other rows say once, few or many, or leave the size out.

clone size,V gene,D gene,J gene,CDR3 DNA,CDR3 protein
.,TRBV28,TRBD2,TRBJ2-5,TGTGCCAGCAGTTCGACTAGCGGGAGTCAAGAGACCCAGTACTTC,CASSSTSGSQETQYF
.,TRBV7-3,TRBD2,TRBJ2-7,TGTGCCAGCAGCCAAGGACTAGGCTACGAGCAGTACTTC,CASSQGLGYEQYF
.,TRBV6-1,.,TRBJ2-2,TGTGCCAGCTTTAGGACTTCTGATTGGTCCGGGGAGCTGTTTTTT,CASFRTSDWSGELFF
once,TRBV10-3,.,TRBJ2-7,TGTGCCATCAGCAATTTATTATCAGGGTACGAGCAGTACTTC,CAISNLLSGYEQYF
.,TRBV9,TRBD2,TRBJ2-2,TGTGCCAGCAGCGTAGCCGGGGGGACCGGGGAGCTGTTTTTT,CASSVAGGTGELFF
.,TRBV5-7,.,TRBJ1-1,TGTGCCAGCAGCGTCGACCGGGACACTGAAGCTTTCTTT,CASSVDRDTEAFF
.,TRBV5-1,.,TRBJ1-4,TGCGCCAGCAGCCTACGGGGAGGGCCTGGGGAACTGTTTTTT,CASSLRGGPGELFF
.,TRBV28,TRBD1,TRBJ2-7,TGTGCCAGCAGGGGACAGGGGGGACCCTACGAGCAGTACTTC,CASRGQGGPYEQYF
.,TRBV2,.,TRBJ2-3,TGTGCCAGCAGGAGTCTCGCCGTACTTTCCGATTTCACAGATACGCAGTATTTT,CASRSLAVLSDFTDTQYF
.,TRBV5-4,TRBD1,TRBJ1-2,TGTGCCAGCAGCACGGGACAGGGCGGCTATGGCTACACCTTC,CASSTGQGGYGYTF
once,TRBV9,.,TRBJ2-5,TGTGCCAGCAGCCCGACGTTCTCAGAGACCCAGTACTTC,CASSPTFSETQYF
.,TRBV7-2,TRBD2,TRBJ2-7,TGTGCCAGCAGCCCATCGCCAGCGGGGTACCTAAACGAGCAGTACTTC,CASSPSPAGYLNEQYF
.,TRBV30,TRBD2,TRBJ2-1,TGTGCCTGGAGTACGACTAGCGCAAATCGCAATGAGCAGTTCTTC,CAWSTTSANRNEQFF
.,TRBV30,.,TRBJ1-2,TGTGCCTGGAGTGAGGCGGGGTACAACTATGGCTACACCTTC,CAWSEAGYNYGYTF
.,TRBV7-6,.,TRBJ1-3,TGTGCCAGCAGCGCGCCGGGACTCCTTGGGTCTGGAAACACCATATATTTT,CASSAPGLLGSGNTIYF
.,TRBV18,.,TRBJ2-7,TGTGCCAGCTCCCCCGCGGGGACAAGGGGGATGAACGAGCAGTACTTC,CASSPAGTRGMNEQYF
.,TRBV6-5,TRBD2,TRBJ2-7,TGTGCCAGCAGGATAGGACTAGCGGGAGTCGAGCAGTACTTC,CASRIGLAGVEQYF
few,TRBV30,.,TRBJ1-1,TGTGCCTGGGGAAATGAAAGGGGTACTGAAGCTTTCTTT,CAWGNERGTEAFF
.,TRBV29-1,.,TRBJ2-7,TGCAGCGTTAATGACCCGAGCTCCTACGAGCAGTACTTC,CSVNDPSSYEQYF
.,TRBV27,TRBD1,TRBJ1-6,TGTGCCAGCAGCCTGACAGGGGCGTATAATTCACCCCTCCACTTT,CASSLTGAYNSPLHF
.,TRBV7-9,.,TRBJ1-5,TGTGCCAGCAGCTTCGCAGGGGACAATCAGCCCCAGCATTTT,CASSFAGDNQPQHF
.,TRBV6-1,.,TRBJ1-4,TGTGCCAGCAGTGAAGGGGACCAGGAAAAACTGTTTTTT,CASSEGDQEKLFF
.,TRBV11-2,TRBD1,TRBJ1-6,TGTGCCAGCAGCTTTTACAGGGGGCTTCTCAATTCACCCCTCCACTTT,CASSFYRGLLNSPLHF
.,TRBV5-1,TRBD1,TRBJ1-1,TGCGCCAGCAGCTTGGCCCCGCAGGGGGGGACTGAAGCTTTCTTT,CASSLAPQGGTEAFF